The source of this T cell receptor beta chain is a study of CD8 T cells in Susac syndrome. The multiple sclerosis control group comprised treatment-naive patients with stable or active relapsing-remitting disease. TEMRA cells were FACS-enriched, with CD8+ and CD4+ T cells isolated negatively. Random hexamers were used to reverse transcribe 0.5 to 1 ug of RNA. It was immunoSEQ multiplex PCR that amplified TCR beta CDR3 across 54 Vbeta and 13 Jbeta. TCRdb analysed the immunoSEQ multiplex PCR reads with MiXCR anew, one entry per CDR3 protein. The sample consists of 150,000 to 200,000 distinct CDR3 sequences, 94% of them appearing once. The clonotype comes from a human donor with multiple sclerosis. The specimen sequenced was CD4+ T cells from PBMCs.

The CDR3 coding sequence is TGCGCCAGCAGCCAAGGACCGTCTTTCGGGGGGCAATTGGTCTATGGCTACACCTTC. It is translated as CASSQGPSFGGQLVYGYTF. This sequence joins TRBV4-1 and TRBJ1-2; tentatively, D is TRBD1 (6 bases). Trimming took 1 base from V and 4 from J, leaving 25 bases between them. Germline values: CDR1 MGHRA, CDR2 YSYEKL. The CDR3 covers 19 residues.